One and the same sample provided the 22 T cell receptor beta chains below, sequenced in a study of post-analysis software for immune sequencing data. Study outcomes and limitations: Among 4 or 5 TRBV segments more frequent in patients than controls were TRBV5-6, TRBV5-1 and TRBV20-1.

Sequencing libraries made from TCR beta cDNA carried unique molecular identifiers. MiXCR was run by TCRdb on the PCR reads, yielding one entry per CDR3 protein. In the table there are 450,000 to 700,000 distinct CDR3 sequences, around 40% of which are singletons. These receptors' antigens are unknown. Sequencing input: blood. These receptors were taken from a girl between 5 and 17 years old with multiple sclerosis.

This chain joins TRBV28 and TRBJ2-4, with D unclear. CDR3 length: 16 amino acids. The germline V gene has CDR1 MDHEN and CDR2 SYDVKM. Trimming shortened V by 5 bases and J by 1 base, and 15 bases separated the two germline ends. The CDR3 DNA is TGTGCCAGCAGTCCCCGTACAGTGTATGCCAAAAACATTCAGTACTTC. Encoded protein: CASSPRTVYAKNIQYF.

The DNA of the CDR3 is TGTGCCAGCAGCTTTGGGGGAACGCCTCAAGAGACCCAGTACTTC. Residues: CASSFGGTPQETQYF. The J gene is TRBJ2-7, the V gene TRBV7-3, with D perhaps assigned TRBD1 or TRBD2 (5 bases each). The last part of the DNA fits TRBJ2-5 better; the J call may be wrong. This CDR3 comprises 15 residues. Germline CDR1 is SGHTA and CDR2 is FQGTGA.

V is TRBV29-1 and J is TRBJ2-7, with 8 bases matching TRBD2. CDR3 length: 13 amino acids. The V segment lost 2 bases and the J segment 6 bases; nucleotides outside the gene matches: 6. CDR1 is SQVTM and CDR2 is ANQGSEA in the germline V gene. The CDR3 region is CSVERSGSGEQYF. CDR3 coding DNA: TGCAGCGTTGAAAGGAGCGGGAGTGGCGAGCAGTACTTC.

This clonotype was counted between two and nine times. The chain combines TRBV5-1 with TRBJ2-1, with TRBD2 matching over 13 bases. Germline trimming cut 0 bases from V and 8 bases from J; bases unmatched to any gene: 8. The length of the CDR3 is 17 residues. Germline V gene sequence: CDR1 SGHRS, CDR2 YFSETQ. CDR3 sequence (DNA): TGCGCCAGCAGCTTGGTACTAGCGGGAGGGCCCTCCGATGAGCAGTTCTTC. Residues: CASSLVLAGGPSDEQFF.

The V and J genes are TRBV27 and TRBJ1-1; a possible D gene is TRBD1 (6 bases). The CDR3 loop spans 14 amino acids. V was shortened by 2 bases and J by 6 bases, with 13 bases between the two germline ends. Per the germline V gene, CDR1 is MNHEY and CDR2 is SMNVEV (reference sequence). The DNA of the CDR3 is TGTGCCAGCAGTTTAGAGGGGGACTACCCTGAAGCTTTCTTT. The encoded protein is CASSLEGDYPEAFF.

The chain combines TRBV7-9 with TRBJ1-4; 8 nucleotides line up with TRBD1. J lost 8 bases, V lost 1 base, and 6 bases had no gene match. The CDR3 runs 15 residues. In germline, CDR1 is SEHNR, CDR2 FQNEAQ (reference sequence). Here the CDR3 reads CASSLEGTGSEKLFF. For the CDR3, the DNA is TGTGCCAGCAGCTTAGAGGGGACAGGATCAGAAAAACTGTTTTTT.

The chain combines TRBV5-1 with TRBJ2-1, with D possibly being TRBD1 (6 bases). This CDR3 comprises 15 residues. The V end was cut by 4 bases, the J end by 2 bases, with 13 bases between. Per the germline V gene, CDR1 is SGHRS and CDR2 is YFSETQ. CDR3 sequence reads: CASSLQGKTYNEQFF. For the CDR3, the DNA is TGCGCCAGCAGCCTACAGGGAAAGACCTACAATGAGCAGTTCTTC. The whole variable domain, filled in from reference TRBV5-1 and TRBJ2-1, reads KAGVTQTPRYLIKTRGQQVTLSCSPISGHRSVSWYQQTPGQGLQFLFEYFSETQRNKGNFPGRFSGRQFSNSRSEMNVSTLELGDSALYLCASSLQGKTYNEQFFGPGTRLTVL.

The chain recombines TRBV5-5 with TRBJ2-1, with TRBD1 identical over 8 bases. The DNA matches TRBJ2-7 better at its end, which makes the J call doubtful. The CDR3 contains 15 residues. Germline V gene data show CDR1 as SGHKS and CDR2 as YYEKEE (reference sequence). CDR3 nucleotides: TGTGCCAGCAGCCCCAGACAGGGGAACCCCAATGAGCAGTACTTC. Its translation is CASSPRQGNPNEQYF.

About this clonotype: With a much larger clone just one base away, this may be a read error. The V and J genes are TRBV5-1 and TRBJ2-1, with TRBD2 matching over 8 bases. Germline V gene sequence: CDR1 SGHRS, CDR2 YFSETQ. The CDR3 runs 16 residues. CDR3 region: CASSPWASGSYSEQFF. The CDR3 DNA sequence: TGCGCCAGCAGCCCTTGGGCTAGCGGGTCGTACAGTGAGCAGTTCTTC.

V gene TRBV12-3 or TRBV12-4 combines with J gene TRBJ2-3; TRBD1 matches 8 bases. V lost 5 bases, J lost 4 bases, and 11 bases stayed unmatched. There are 16 residues in the CDR3. The CDR3 reads CASSPRGGQGADTQYF. The CDR3 DNA is TGTGCCAGCAGTCCCCGGGGCGGACAGGGAGCAGATACGCAGTATTTT.

V usage is TRBV11-2 and J usage is TRBJ2-1; 9 bases match TRBD2. J was trimmed by 3 bases and V by 4 bases; bases with no gene match: 4. CDR1 is SGHAT and CDR2 is FQNNGV in the germline V gene. The CDR3 covers 15 residues. As DNA, the CDR3 is TGTGCCAGCAGCTCTTCAGCGGGAGGCTACAATGAGCAGTTCTTC. Its translation is CASSSSAGGYNEQFF.

The rearrangement uses TRBV29-1 and TRBJ2-4, with 7 nucleotides matching TRBD1. CDR3 size: 14 residues. Germline loops: CDR1 SQVTM, CDR2 ANQGSEA. Germline trimming cut 4 bases from V and 3 bases from J; bases unmatched to any gene: 6. CDR3 in amino acids: CSVVRGQGKNIQYF. The DNA of the CDR3 is TGCAGCGTTGTAAGGGGGCAGGGCAAAAACATTCAGTACTTC.

The chain recombines TRBV2 with TRBJ2-3, with 7 nucleotides matching TRBD1. Germline V lookup: CDR1 SNHLY, CDR2 FYNNEI. V was clipped by 8 bases and J by 6 bases; unmatched bases: 8. The CDR3 spans 13 residues. This CDR3 reads CASLGQGVDTQYF. CDR3 nucleotide sequence: TGTGCCAGCCTGGGGCAGGGGGTCGATACGCAGTATTTT.

This clonotype was counted only a few times. V and J are TRBV24-1 and TRBJ2-1, with D possibly TRBD2 on 5 matching bases. CDR3 length: 14 residues. V was shortened by 6 bases and J by 0 bases, with 8 bases between the two germline ends. Germline loops: CDR1 KGHDR, CDR2 SFDVKD. The CDR3, as DNA: TGTGCCACCAGTCCGGGGTCCTCCTACAATGAGCAGTTCTTC. This gives the protein CATSPGSSYNEQFF.

The chain links TRBV5-1 to TRBJ2-3, with D tentatively TRBD2 (5 bases). The germline CDR1 and CDR2 sequences are SGHRS and YFSETQ. CDR3 size: 15 residues. The V end was cut by 0 bases, the J end by 3 bases, with 11 bases between. The DNA for the CDR3 is TGCGCCAGCAGCTTGGACGGGGAGAGGACAGATACGCAGTATTTT. This translates into CASSLDGERTDTQYF.

The V and J genes are TRBV3-1 and TRBJ1-2; D gene unclear. The V and J ends lost 6 bases and 8 bases respectively, with 13 bases between them. The V gene's germline CDR1 is LGHDT and CDR2 YNNKEL (reference sequence). The CDR3 covers 12 residues. CDR3 in amino acids: CASRGGVGGYTF. For the CDR3, the DNA is TGTGCCAGCAGGGGTGGTGTCGGAGGCTACACCTTC.

The V call is TRBV13, the J call TRBJ2-4; D is uncertain. The J call may be incorrect, as the DNA end agrees better with TRBJ2-7. The CDR3 consists of 15 residues. CDR1 PRHDT and CDR2 FYEKMQ come from the germline V gene (reference sequence). The CDR3 here is CASSEMADLTYEQYF. The CDR3 DNA follows: TGTGCCAGCAGCGAAATGGCAGACTTGACCTACGAGCAGTACTTC.

The J gene is TRBJ1-5, the V gene TRBV3-1; D ambiguous. Germline V lookup: CDR1 LGHDT, CDR2 YNNKEL (reference sequence). The length of the CDR3 is 16 residues. The germline V and J ends were trimmed by 1 base and 0 bases, with 10 bases remaining between them. DNA of the CDR3: TGTGCCAGCAGCCAAGTACCGACCGCTAGCAATCAGCCCCAGCATTTT. It codes for CASSQVPTASNQPQHF.

The CDR3 nucleotides are TGCAGTGCTTCCCGGGACAGGGGTGGCCTCTACGAGCAGTACTTC. Protein sequence: CSASRDRGGLYEQYF. V gene TRBV20-1 combines with J gene TRBJ2-7; 10 nucleotides align to TRBD1. J was trimmed by 3 bases and V by 5 bases; bases with no gene match: 10. CDR1 and CDR2 from the germline V gene are DFQATT and SNEGSKA (reference sequence). This CDR3 is built from 15 residues.

This chain joins TRBV19 and TRBJ2-3; D might be TRBD1 (6 bases). The CDR3 covers 14 residues. From germline, CDR1 is LNHDA and CDR2 SQIVND (reference sequence). The V gene lost 5 bases and the J gene lost 4 bases, with 13 bases spanning the gap. The DNA of the CDR3 is TGTGCCAGTAGTTATGGCGAGGGGGCAGATACGCAGTATTTT. This codes for CASSYGEGADTQYF. Looking up the rest from reference TRBV19 and TRBJ2-3 gives the full variable domain: DGGITQSPKYLFRKEGQNVTLSCEQNLNHDAMYWYRQDPGQGLRLIYYSQIVNDFQKGDIAEGYSVSREKKESFPLTVTSAQKNPTAFYLCASSYGEGADTQYFGPGTRLTVL.

This chain links TRBV4-2 with TRBJ2-7, with D tentatively TRBD2 (5 bases). This CDR3 is 14 amino acids long. V gave up 1 base and J gave up 5 bases, with 12 bases separating them. The V gene's germline CDR1 is LGHNA and CDR2 YNFKEQ. DNA of the CDR3: TGTGCCAGCAGCCAAGGGAGTAGCGTCAACGAGCAGTACTTC. Amino acid sequence: CASSQGSSVNEQYF.

The CDR3 DNA sequence: TGCAGCGGCCCGACAGCGAACACTGAAGCTTTCTTT. It is translated as CSGPTANTEAFF. The chain couples TRBV29-1 to TRBJ1-1, with D possibly TRBD1 on 5 matching bases. The CDR3 covers 12 residues. Germline V CDR1 and CDR2: SQVTM, ANQGSEA. Trimming removed 7 bases from V and 1 base from J, with 10 bases in between.